This TCR beta chain was captured by sequencing in a study of cytomegalovirus exposure and HLA in healthy donors. With regard to this clone: Its matching antigen is unknown.

Whole-study results and caveats: Whilst most TCR sequences proved rare, a subset of public TCRs occurred across many donors. A later analysis reported that several of the most significant clusters appeared to be linked to common viral pathogens, among them Epstein-Barr virus. TCR beta chains numbering more than 150 were designated cytomegalovirus-associated. Analyzed later, most CMV-associated TCR beta chains appeared HLA-restricted.

The CDR3 length is 13 residues. After removal of 7 bases from V and 1 base from J, the junction contained 3 bases not matched to a gene. CDR1 MGHDK and CDR2 SYGVNS come from the germline V gene. Vbeta (60) and Jbeta (13) primers were used in the PCR. Libraries were prepared by immunoSEQ multiplex PCR; TCRdb keeps only in-frame clonotypes and omits some of them. In the table there are around 190,000 clones, around 84% of which are singletons. The J gene is TRBJ1-1, the V gene TRBV25-1; 7 nucleotides line up with TRBD1. The sample consisted of PBMCs. The TCR originated in a girl aged 2 to 9 in good health and CMV-seropositive. CDR3 DNA: TGTGCCAGCAATCGACAGGGGAACACTGAAGCTTTCTTT. Translated: CASNRQGNTEAFF.